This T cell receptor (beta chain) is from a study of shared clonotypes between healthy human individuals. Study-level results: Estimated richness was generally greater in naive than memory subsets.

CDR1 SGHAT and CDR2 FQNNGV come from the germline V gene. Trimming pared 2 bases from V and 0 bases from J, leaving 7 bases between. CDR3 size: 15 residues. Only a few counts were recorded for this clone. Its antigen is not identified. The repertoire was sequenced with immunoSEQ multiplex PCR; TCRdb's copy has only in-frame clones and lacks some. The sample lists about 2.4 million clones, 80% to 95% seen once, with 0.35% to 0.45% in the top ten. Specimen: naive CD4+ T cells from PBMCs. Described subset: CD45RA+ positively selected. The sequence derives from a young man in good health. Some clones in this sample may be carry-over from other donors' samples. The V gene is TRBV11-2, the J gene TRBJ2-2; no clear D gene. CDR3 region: CASSLLGSNTGELFF. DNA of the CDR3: TGTGCCAGCAGCTTACTGGGATCGAACACCGGGGAGCTGTTTTTT.